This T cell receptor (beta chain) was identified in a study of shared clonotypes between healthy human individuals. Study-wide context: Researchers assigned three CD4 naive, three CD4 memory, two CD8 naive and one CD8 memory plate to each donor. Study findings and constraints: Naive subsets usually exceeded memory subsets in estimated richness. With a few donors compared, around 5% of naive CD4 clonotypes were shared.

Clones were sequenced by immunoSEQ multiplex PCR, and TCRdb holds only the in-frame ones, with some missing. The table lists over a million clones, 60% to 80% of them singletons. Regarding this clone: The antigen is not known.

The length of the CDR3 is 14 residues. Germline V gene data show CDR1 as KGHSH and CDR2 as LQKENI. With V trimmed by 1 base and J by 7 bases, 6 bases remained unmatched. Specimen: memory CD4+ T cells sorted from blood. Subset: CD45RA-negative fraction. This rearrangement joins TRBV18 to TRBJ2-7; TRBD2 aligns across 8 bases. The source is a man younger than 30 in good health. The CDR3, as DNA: TGTGCCAGCTCACCACTCGGGGGGGCGCAGGAGCAGTACTTC. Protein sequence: CASSPLGGAQEQYF.